This T cell receptor beta chain comes out of a study of cytomegalovirus exposure and HLA in healthy donors. Study conclusions and caveats: Later on, analysis showed that most CMV-associated TCR beta chains appeared to be HLA-restricted. Rare TCR sequences dominated, though some public TCRs recurred in many donors. Previous analysis showed most TCR beta V segments were productive about 87% or about 30% of the time.

Healthy bone marrow donors made up the cohort. A word on this clone: Its antigen is not known.

The study ran its PCR with 60 Vbeta and 13 Jbeta primers. Produced via immunoSEQ multiplex PCR; TCRdb's table is partial and in-frame only. The table records around 190,000 clones, approximately 79% of them present only once. The sequenced material came from PBMCs. This receptor was identified in a woman younger than 35 in good health and CMV-seronegative.

The CDR3 loop is CASSSSGGRNEQFF. CDR3 bases: TGTGCCAGCAGCTCGAGCGGGGGGCGCAATGAGCAGTTCTTC. The rearrangement uses TRBV13 and TRBJ2-1; 9 bases line up with TRBD2. CDR3 size: 14 residues. V lost 4 bases and J lost 6; bases outside the gene matches: 4. Germline CDR1 is PRHDT and CDR2 is FYEKMQ (reference sequence).